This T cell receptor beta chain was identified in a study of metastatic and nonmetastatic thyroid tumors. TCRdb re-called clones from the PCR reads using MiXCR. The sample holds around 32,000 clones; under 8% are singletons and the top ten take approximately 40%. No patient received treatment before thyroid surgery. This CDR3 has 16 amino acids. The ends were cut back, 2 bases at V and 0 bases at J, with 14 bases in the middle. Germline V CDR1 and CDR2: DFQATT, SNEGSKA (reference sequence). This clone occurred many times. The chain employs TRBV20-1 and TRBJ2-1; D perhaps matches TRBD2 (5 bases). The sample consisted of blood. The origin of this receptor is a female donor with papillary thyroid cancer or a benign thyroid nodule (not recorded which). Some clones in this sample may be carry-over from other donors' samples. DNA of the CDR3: TGCAGTGCTAGAAAATATAGCGCCGGCTCCTACAATGAGCAGTTCTTC. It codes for CSARKYSAGSYNEQFF.